The 29 T cell receptor beta chains presented below share a single source sample, sequenced in a study of pediatric ulcerative colitis. The repertoire was sequenced with immunoSEQ multiplex PCR; TCRdb's copy has only in-frame clones and lacks some. The data contain 25,000 to 35,000 clones, approximately 78% of them seen just once; the ten biggest clones take up 3.5% to 4.5%. The sample was blood. The receptors originated from a boy under 18 with severe ulcerative colitis.

J is TRBJ1-5 and V is TRBV18; D call uncertain. Trimming took 7 bases from V and 5 from J, leaving 9 bases between them. The V gene's germline CDR1 is KGHSH and CDR2 LQKENI. This CDR3 contains 12 residues. Here the CDR3 reads CASWGWDQPQHF. The CDR3 nucleotides read TGTGCCAGCTGGGGTTGGGATCAGCCCCAGCATTTT.

The chain links TRBV6-5 to TRBJ1-5, with D possibly being TRBD1 (5 bases). Trimming stripped 2 bases from V and 2 bases from J, with 13 bases between. CDR1 is MNHEY, CDR2 SVGAGI, per germline. CDR3 size: 16 residues. The CDR3 region is CASSYGRGSGNQPQHF. The CDR3 nucleotides read TGTGCCAGCAGTTACGGCCGGGGCTCTGGCAATCAGCCCCAGCATTTT.

V is TRBV6-1 and J is TRBJ1-2; no clear D gene. The V gene lost 5 bases and the J gene lost 4 bases, with 8 bases spanning the gap. Germline CDR1 is MNHNS and CDR2 is SASEGT. CDR3 size: 12 residues. The CDR3 loop is CASSMRLYGYTF. The CDR3 DNA is TGTGCCAGCAGTATGCGCCTCTATGGCTACACCTTC.

The CDR3 bases are TGTGCCAGTAGTTTTACGACAGGGCGGACTGAAGCTTTCTTT. Translating it yields CASSFTTGRTEAFF. The rearrangement links TRBV19 to TRBJ1-1, with 7 bases fitting TRBD1. Germline trimming cut 5 bases from V and 5 bases from J; bases unmatched to any gene: 8. The V gene's germline CDR1 is LNHDA and CDR2 SQIVND (reference sequence). The CDR3 is 14 residues long.

This clone has more than one count but fewer than ten. The chain carries TRBV4-1 and TRBJ1-1; 10 nucleotides align to TRBD1. The CDR3 loop spans 15 amino acids. Trimming at V came to 4 bases and at J to 5 bases, leaving 7 bases not matched to a gene. Per the germline V gene, CDR1 is MGHRA and CDR2 is YSYEKL. DNA of the CDR3: TGCGCCAGCAGCCCCCGGACAGGGGGAGCGACTGAAGCTTTCTTT. This encodes CASSPRTGGATEAFF.

In its sample, this clone was seen a few times. This chain connects TRBV7-9 to TRBJ1-6; possibly TRBD1 for D (5 bases). The CDR3 spans 12 residues. Germline CDR1 and CDR2: SEHNR and FQNEAQ (reference sequence). The V gene lost 3 bases and the J gene lost 8 bases, with 5 bases spanning the gap. CDR3 loop: CASSLGDSPLHF. CDR3 bases: TGTGCCAGCAGCTTGGGGGATTCACCCCTCCACTTT.

J is TRBJ2-7 and V is TRBV5-5; D call uncertain. With 4 bases removed from V and 3 bases from J, the gap between germline ends came to 5 bases. The germline gives CDR1 SGHKS, CDR2 YYEKEE (reference sequence). CDR3 size: 11 residues. CDR3 in DNA: TGTGCCAGCAGCGGAATCTACGAGCAGTACTTC. Protein sequence: CASSGIYEQYF.

The chain recombines TRBV11-3 with TRBJ2-3; the D is unclear. V was cut by 1 base and J by 5 bases, with 4 bases left in between. CDR1 is SGHNT and CDR2 is YENEEA in the germline V gene. The CDR3 is 12 amino acids. CDR3 in amino acids: CASSLARDTQYF. The CDR3, as DNA: TGTGCCAGCAGCTTAGCGAGAGATACGCAGTATTTT.

The genes are TRBV7-3 and TRBJ1-4; the D gene is possibly TRBD1 (5 bases). The CDR3 is 17 residues long. Trimming left V 8 bases short and J 6 bases short, with 25 bases between. Germline CDR1 and CDR2: SGHTA and FQGTGA. The CDR3 protein is CASGAGGRSQEDEKLFF. The CDR3 region has the DNA TGTGCCAGCGGGGCCGGAGGTCGGTCACAGGAGGATGAAAAACTGTTTTTT.

The chain carries TRBV7-2 and TRBJ1-2; 7 positions match TRBD1. The CDR3 contains 13 residues. Trimming took 5 bases from V and 2 from J; bases not matched to a gene: 2. Per germline, CDR1 SGHTA and CDR2 FQGNSA. The CDR3 protein is CASSPGQNYGYTF. Written as DNA, the CDR3 is TGTGCCAGCAGCCCGGGACAGAACTATGGCTACACCTTC.

The V call is TRBV29-1, the J call TRBJ2-7; either TRBD1 or TRBD2 may supply D (8 bases each). Trimming pared 8 bases from V and 7 bases from J, leaving 21 bases between. Germline V gene data show CDR1 as SQVTM and CDR2 as ANQGSEA. The CDR3 has 13 residues. The CDR3 sequence is CSFMTGAGGEQYF. For the CDR3, the DNA is TGCAGCTTCATGACAGGGGCGGGGGGAGAGCAGTACTTC.

The genes are TRBV29-1 and TRBJ1-6, with no clear D. Trimming stripped 5 bases from V and 4 bases from J, with 9 bases between. This CDR3 is built from 13 residues. The germline CDR1 and CDR2 sequences are SQVTM and ANQGSEA. CDR3 nucleotides: TGCAGCGTTAGGACGGATTATAATTCACCCCTCCACTTT. Protein: CSVRTDYNSPLHF.

V is TRBV5-6 and J is TRBJ1-5; D gene unclear. Trimming pared 5 bases from V and 5 bases from J, leaving 11 bases between. This CDR3 has 13 amino acids. Germline-derived CDR1 and CDR2 are SGHDT and YYEEEE. The CDR3 loop is CASRQHGHQPQHF. Written as DNA, the CDR3 is TGTGCCAGCAGACAACACGGGCATCAGCCCCAGCATTTT. The variable domain in full, with the rest retrieved from reference TRBV5-6 and TRBJ1-5, is DAGVTQSPTHLIKTRGQQVTLRCSPKSGHDTVSWYQQALGQGPQFIFQYYEEEERQRGNFPDRFSGHQFPNYSSELNVNALLLGDSALYLCASRQHGHQPQHFGDGTRLSIL.

The J gene is TRBJ1-2, the V gene TRBV7-9; TRBD1 matches 7 bases. Losses at the gene ends were 10 bases for V and 4 bases for J; bases not matched to a gene: 9. CDR1 is SEHNR, CDR2 FQNEAQ, per germline (reference sequence). There are 13 residues in the CDR3. The CDR3 reads CAIRQGYRYGYTF. CDR3 nucleotides: TGTGCCATCAGACAGGGCTACCGCTATGGCTACACCTTC.

Written as DNA, the CDR3 is TGTGCCTGGAGGGGACAGGAGTTAATCGCTGAAGCTTTCTTT. Its translation: CAWRGQELIAEAFF. This rearrangement joins TRBV30 to TRBJ1-1; 8 nucleotides line up with TRBD1. Losses at the gene ends were 3 bases for V and 6 bases for J; bases not matched to a gene: 9. CDR3 length equals 14 residues. Germline V CDR1 and CDR2: GTSNPN, SVGIG (reference sequence).

This clone was recorded only once. The J gene is TRBJ1-2, the V gene TRBV27; 9 bases are shared with TRBD1. Germline V gene sequence: CDR1 MNHEY, CDR2 SMNVEV (reference sequence). CDR3 length: 14 amino acids. Unmatched junction bases numbered 5, after V lost 5 bases and J lost 4 bases. The CDR3 bases are TGTGCCAGCAGTATAACAGGGGGCGTCTATGGCTACACCTTC. This gives the protein CASSITGGVYGYTF.

The chain links TRBV18 to TRBJ2-7; maybe TRBD2 (6 bases). The ends were cut back, 3 bases at V and 3 bases at J, with 9 bases in the middle. Germline CDR1 reads KGHSH; CDR2 reads LQKENI. The length of the CDR3 is 13 residues. The DNA of the CDR3 is TGTGCCAGCTCACCCGGGGGTAACTACGAGCAGTACTTC. It encodes CASSPGGNYEQYF.

The gene calls are TRBV10-2 and TRBJ1-5, with D possibly matching TRBD1 (6 bases). V lost 8 bases, J lost 7 bases, and 15 bases lay in between. There are 13 residues in the CDR3. CDR1 WSHSY and CDR2 SAAADI come from the germline V gene. The CDR3 region is CASGTGSGQPQHF. Here the CDR3 DNA reads TGCGCCAGCGGAACAGGGTCCGGACAGCCCCAGCATTTT.

V usage is TRBV5-1 and J usage is TRBJ1-1; no definite D call. Deletions cut 3 bases from V and 1 base from J, with 10 bases between. The CDR3 totals 14 residues. Germline loops: CDR1 SGHRS, CDR2 YFSETQ. CDR3 protein: CASSSGPSNTEAFF. DNA for the CDR3: TGCGCCAGCAGCTCGGGCCCCTCGAACACTGAAGCTTTCTTT.

The CDR3 nucleotides read TGTGCCTGGAGTGTACGAGGGGAAACCGGGGAGCTGTTTTTT. Its protein is CAWSVRGETGELFF. The chain employs TRBV30 and TRBJ2-2, with D perhaps matching TRBD1 or TRBD2 (5 bases each). CDR3 size: 14 residues. The germline V and J ends were trimmed by 0 bases and 5 bases, with 10 bases remaining between them. Germline CDR1 reads GTSNPN; CDR2 reads SVGIG (reference sequence).

The chain joins TRBV19 to TRBJ2-1, with 8 positions matching TRBD1. This CDR3 spans 14 amino acids. V trimming: 4 bases; J trimming: 8 bases; junction bases outside the gene matches: 7. CDR1 is LNHDA and CDR2 is SQIVND in the germline V gene (reference sequence). CDR3 amino acids: CASSTGQGNDEQFF. CDR3 DNA: TGTGCCAGTAGTACCGGACAGGGAAACGATGAGCAGTTCTTC.

V usage is TRBV4-1 and J usage is TRBJ2-7; no firm D call. This CDR3 region has 14 residues. Germline V gene sequence: CDR1 MGHRA, CDR2 YSYEKL. V was shortened by 6 bases and J by 2 bases, with 14 bases between the two germline ends. The DNA of the CDR3 is TGCGCCAGCAGTGATCGGACGCCGACCTACGAGCAGTACTTC. This gives the protein CASSDRTPTYEQYF.

This clone was seen a single time. CDR3 bases: TGTGCCAGCAGGTTGCGGGGCAGACTAACCGATGGAAACACCATATATTTT. Protein: CASRLRGRLTDGNTIYF. The chain employs TRBV2 and TRBJ1-3, with D tentatively TRBD1 (5 bases). Germline V CDR1 and CDR2: SNHLY, FYNNEI. Trimming stripped 6 bases from V and 3 bases from J, with 21 bases between. CDR3 length: 17 amino acids.

V and J are TRBV5-1 and TRBJ2-3, with no clear D. The CDR3 sequence is 15 residues long. Germline CDR1 reads SGHRS; CDR2 reads YFSETQ. Trimming took off 4 bases at V and 0 bases at J, with 12 bases between the two ends. The CDR3 nucleotides read TGCGCCAGCAGCCTCTCTGGGCCTAGCACAGATACGCAGTATTTT. It specifies CASSLSGPSTDTQYF.

This clone was observed once. The rearrangement links TRBV7-3 to TRBJ2-1; 9 positions agree with TRBD2. Germline V gene lookup returns CDR1 SGHTA and CDR2 FQGTGA. The CDR3 contains 16 residues. After removal of 0 bases from V and 0 bases from J, the junction contained 0 bases not matched to a gene. The CDR3 sequence: CASSLTSGGSYNEQFF. In nucleotides, the CDR3 is TGTGCCAGCAGCTTAACTAGCGGGGGCTCCTACAATGAGCAGTTCTTC.

CDR3 sequence (DNA): TGCGCCAGCAGCCATTTGTTAGGGGTAACTGGGGCCAACGTCCTGACTTTC. Its translation is CASSHLLGVTGANVLTF. The chain employs TRBV4-1 and TRBJ2-6, with a weak D call TRBD1 (5 bases). Germline V gene sequence: CDR1 MGHRA, CDR2 YSYEKL. Trimming shortened V by 3 bases and J by 2 bases, and 14 bases separated the two germline ends. The CDR3 runs to 17 residues.

This clone occurred a few times. The CDR3 spells CATSRGGGGSYEQYF. The CDR3 DNA reads as TGTGCCACCAGCAGAGGTGGGGGCGGGTCCTACGAGCAGTACTTC. This sequence joins TRBV15 and TRBJ2-7; D possibly corresponds to TRBD1 (6 bases). The V and J ends lost 1 base and 1 base respectively, with 11 bases between them. The V gene's germline CDR1 is LNHNV and CDR2 YYDKDF (reference sequence). This CDR3 region has 15 residues.

The chain carries TRBV6-1 and TRBJ1-6, with TRBD1 identical over 10 bases. The CDR3 runs 14 residues. Germline CDR1 is MNHNS and CDR2 is SASEGT. Unmatched junction bases numbered 2, after V lost 3 bases and J lost 9 bases. This CDR3 reads CASSEGTGVSPLHF. The CDR3 nucleotides read TGTGCCAGCAGTGAGGGGACAGGGGTTTCACCCCTCCACTTT.

A remark on this clone: This is likely a read error, given that the CDR3 carries no conserved phenylalanine or tryptophan at its end. V usage is TRBV19 and J usage is TRBJ1-5; TRBD1 agrees at 12 bases. Germline-derived CDR1 and CDR2 are LNHDA and SQIVND (reference sequence). This CDR3 comprises 15 residues. V was pared by 7 bases and J by 5 bases, with 6 bases of the junction left unmatched. The CDR3 DNA reads as TGTGCCAGTACCCGGGACAGGGGGCCCGATCAGCCCCAGCATCTT. Translating gives CASTRDRGPDQPQHL.